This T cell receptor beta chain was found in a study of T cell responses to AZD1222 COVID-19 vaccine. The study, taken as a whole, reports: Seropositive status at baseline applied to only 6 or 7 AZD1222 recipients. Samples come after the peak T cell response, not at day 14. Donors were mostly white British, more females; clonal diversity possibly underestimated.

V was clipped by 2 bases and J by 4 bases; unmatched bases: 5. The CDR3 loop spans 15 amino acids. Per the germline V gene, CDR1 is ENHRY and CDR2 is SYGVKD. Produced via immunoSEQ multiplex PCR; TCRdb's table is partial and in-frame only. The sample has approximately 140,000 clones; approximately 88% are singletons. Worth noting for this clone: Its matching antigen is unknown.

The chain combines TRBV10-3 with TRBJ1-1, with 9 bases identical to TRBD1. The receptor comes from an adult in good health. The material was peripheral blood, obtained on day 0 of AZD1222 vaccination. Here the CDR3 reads CAISETDRGSTEAFF. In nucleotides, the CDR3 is TGTGCCATCAGTGAGACAGACAGGGGGAGCACTGAAGCTTTCTTT.